These T cell receptor beta chains were read from a single sample in a study of patients and donors after allogeneic stem cell transplantation. TCRdb ran MiXCR on the RT-PCR reads and lists one entry per CDR3 protein. Here the sample spans some 960,000 distinct CDR3 sequences, about a sixth being singletons. Sequenced material: blood, either unsorted or a sorted T cell fraction (not recorded which). These TCRs come from a human donor who was either an allogeneic HSCT recipient or a stem cell or donor lymphocyte infusion donor (not recorded which). It is not recorded whose cells these are; they may come from a transplant donor. The conserved cysteine and the conserved F or W are not part of the CDR3 here. Fields, in order: J gene, V gene, CDR3 protein.

J: TRBJ2-6
V: TRBV20-1
CDR3: SANQNSGANVLT

J: TRBJ1-1
V: TRBV7-7
CDR3: ASSRLDRMNTEAF

J: TRBJ2-1
V: TRBV6-1
CDR3: ASRDRASGVNEQF

J: TRBJ1-1
V: TRBV5-1
CDR3: ASSLAATANTEAF

J: TRBJ2-3
V: TRBV9
CDR3: ASSIRPGLGTDTQY

J: TRBJ2-3
V: TRBV9
CDR3: ASSVGRAEADTQY

J: TRBJ2-5
V: TRBV12-3/TRBV12-4
CDR3: ASSPSPGPQNQETQY

J: TRBJ2-7
V: TRBV29-1
CDR3: SVEEPGNNEQY

J: TRBJ2-1
V: TRBV13
CDR3: ASSKRTGGRHNEQF

J: TRBJ2-1
V: TRBV7-2
CDR3: ASSLGPVNEQF

J: TRBJ2-3
V: TRBV4-1
CDR3: ASSQDSPGGVTDTQY

J: TRBJ2-6
V: TRBV12-3/TRBV12-4
CDR3: ASSSGTGWLSSGANVLT

J: TRBJ1-4
V: TRBV4-1
CDR3: ASSQVWDRTNEKLF

J: TRBJ2-7
V: TRBV15
CDR3: ATSSGQGSYEQY

J: TRBJ1-1
V: TRBV20-1
CDR3: SAGTGGIAEAF

J: TRBJ1-1
V: TRBV15
CDR3: ATTGPMDTEAF

J: TRBJ2-2
V: TRBV6-5
CDR3: ASSYGASGTGELF

J: TRBJ2-1
V: TRBV18
CDR3: ASSSEGSGWNEQF

J: TRBJ2-3
V: TRBV4-1
CDR3: ASSQHCGYAQY

J: TRBJ1-5
V: TRBV7-2
CDR3: ASSHNRGPQPQH

J: TRBJ2-7
V: TRBV11-3
CDR3: ASHEVGAHTYEQY

J: TRBJ2-1
V: TRBV5-1
CDR3: ASSPGTSGLNGQF

J: TRBJ2-2
V: TRBV6-5
CDR3: ASSYGTGLVGELF

J: TRBJ2-1
V: TRBV21-1
CDR3: ASSGTGVPSGSGEQF

J: TRBJ2-5
V: TRBV12-3/TRBV12-4
CDR3: ASSLTLAGGPRGETQY

J: TRBJ1-2
V: TRBV6-1
CDR3: ASRRRTVYGYT

J: TRBJ2-3
V: TRBV5-1
CDR3: ASSFLGSADTQY

J: TRBJ2-1
V: TRBV5-1
CDR3: ASSLVAGGSYNEQF

J: TRBJ2-7
V: TRBV29-1
CDR3: SVESGNDSSYEQY